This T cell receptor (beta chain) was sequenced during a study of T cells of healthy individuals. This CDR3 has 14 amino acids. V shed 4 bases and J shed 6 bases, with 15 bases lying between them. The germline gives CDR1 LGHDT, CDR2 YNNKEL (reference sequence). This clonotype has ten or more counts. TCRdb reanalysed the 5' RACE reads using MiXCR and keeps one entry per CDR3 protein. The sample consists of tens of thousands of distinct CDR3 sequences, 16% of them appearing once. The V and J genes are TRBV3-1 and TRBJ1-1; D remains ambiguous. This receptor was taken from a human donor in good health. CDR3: CASSPDGVVPEAFF. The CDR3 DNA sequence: TGTGCCAGCAGCCCCGATGGGGTCGTCCCTGAAGCTTTCTTT.